These 6 T cell receptor beta chains originate from one sample sequenced in a study of T cell responses to AZD1222 COVID-19 vaccine. Sequencing was performed with immunoSEQ multiplex PCR; in TCRdb, only in-frame clones are kept and a portion is missing. The table has some 120,000 clones, about 91% seen once. Sequencing was performed on peripheral blood, taken on day 0 of AZD1222 vaccination. All receptors derive from an adult in good health.

This chain links TRBV24-1 with TRBJ2-4; 8 bases are shared with TRBD2. Per germline, CDR1 KGHDR and CDR2 SFDVKD. The junction had 12 bases not matched to a gene; V was cut back by 4 bases and J by 2 bases. This CDR3 has 18 residues. The chain's CDR3 is CATSEAGGAKVSKNIQYF. The CDR3 DNA reads as TGTGCCACCAGTGAGGCCGGGGGGGCGAAGGTCTCCAAAAACATTCAGTACTTC.

The chain uses TRBV28 and TRBJ1-5; no clear D gene. Per the germline V gene, CDR1 is MDHEN and CDR2 is SYDVKM. This CDR3 is built from 14 residues. Deletions cut 8 bases from V and 3 bases from J, with 14 bases between. CDR3 bases: TGTGCCAGCGTCCCCGGGCGCATCAATCAGCCCCAGCATTTT. Translated, it gives CASVPGRINQPQHF.

This chain joins TRBV6-5 and TRBJ2-1, with D possibly TRBD2 on 5 matching bases. The CDR3 sequence is 16 residues long. The V gene lost 0 bases and the J gene lost 8 bases, with 17 bases spanning the gap. CDR1 and CDR2 from the germline V gene are MNHEY and SVGAGI. The CDR3 DNA sequence: TGTGCCAGCAGTTACTCTGAGGGAATGAGGTACCATGAGCAGTTCTTC. Its protein is CASSYSEGMRYHEQFF.

The sample holds one count of this clone. The rearrangement links TRBV19 to TRBJ1-1, with 11 bases identical to TRBD1. V dropped 4 bases and J dropped 6; count of bases not matched to a gene: 10. The CDR3 is 16 residues long. The germline V gene encodes CDR1 LNHDA and CDR2 SQIVND (reference sequence). This CDR3 is CASSTLAGTGGSEAFF. CDR3 bases: TGTGCCAGTAGTACACTCGCCGGGACAGGGGGTTCTGAAGCTTTCTTT.

This clone was seen a single time. The genes are TRBV5-5 and TRBJ2-1; D may be TRBD1 or TRBD2 (6 bases each). The CDR3 covers 14 residues. The V end was cut by 5 bases, the J end by 4 bases, with 13 bases between. Germline-derived CDR1 and CDR2 are SGHKS and YYEKEE (reference sequence). The CDR3 loop reads CASSVIGGYNEQFF. DNA of the CDR3: TGTGCCAGCAGTGTCATAGGGGGGTACAATGAGCAGTTCTTC. Together with reference TRBV5-5 and TRBJ2-1, the CDR3 gives the full variable domain: DAGVTQSPTHLIKTRGQQVTLRCSPISGHKSVSWYQQVLGQGPQFIFQYYEKEERGRGNFPDRFSARQFPNYSSELNVNALLLGDSALYLCASSVIGGYNEQFFGPGTRLTVL.

This clone was detected a few times. The chain joins TRBV6-5 to TRBJ1-5; D possibly corresponds to TRBD1 (5 bases). This CDR3 contains 14 residues. Germline V gives CDR1 MNHEY, CDR2 SVGAGI. Trimming cost V 6 bases and J 7 bases, with 16 bases left between them. The CDR3 loop is CASSPAGHIQPQHF. CDR3 nucleotide sequence: TGTGCCAGCAGCCCCGCAGGGCATATACAGCCCCAGCATTTT.